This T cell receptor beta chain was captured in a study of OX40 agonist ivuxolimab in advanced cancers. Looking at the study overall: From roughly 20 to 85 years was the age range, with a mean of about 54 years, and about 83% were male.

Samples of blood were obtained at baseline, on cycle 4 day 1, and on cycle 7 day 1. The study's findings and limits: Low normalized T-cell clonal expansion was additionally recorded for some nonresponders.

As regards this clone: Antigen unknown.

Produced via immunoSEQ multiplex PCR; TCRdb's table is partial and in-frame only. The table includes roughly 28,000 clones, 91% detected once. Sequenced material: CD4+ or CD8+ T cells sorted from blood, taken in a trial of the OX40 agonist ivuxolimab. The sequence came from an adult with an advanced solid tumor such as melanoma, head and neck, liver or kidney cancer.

The CDR3 nucleotides read TGTGCCAGCAGGAAACGAACAGGTTTCGAGCAGTACTTC. Translated: CASRKRTGFEQYF. The rearrangement joins TRBV6-5 to TRBJ2-5; D is possibly TRBD1 (5 bases). The J call may be in error: the DNA end matches TRBJ2-7 better. This CDR3 comprises 13 residues. Per the germline V gene, CDR1 is MNHEY and CDR2 is SVGAGI.